This T cell receptor beta chain is from a study of CD8+CD57+ T cells in acquired aplastic anemia. As for the study in general: DNA from sorted CD4+ and CD8+ cells averaged approximately 3.2 ug.

Study-level results: Patients shared 25 to 35 CD8+ CDR3 sequences with controls. CD8+ Simpson's diversity showed no significant patient-control difference.

The template used for profiling TCR beta VDJ and CDR3 was genomic DNA. TCRdb re-called the reads through MiXCR, storing one row per CDR3 protein. The data contain roughly 38,000 distinct CDR3 sequences, around 80% of them singletons. Concerning this clonotype itself: Its target is not known.

This TCR was sampled from a human donor in good health, serving as a control. Material: sorted CD4+, CD8+, or CD8+CD57+ T cells (not recorded which) from PBMCs.

The CDR3 DNA reads TGTGCCAGCAGCCTGACCACCTATAATTCACCCCTCCACTTT. It specifies CASSLTTYNSPLHF. This chain connects TRBV2 to TRBJ1-6; unclear D gene. The CDR3 length is 14 residues. The V end lost 6 bases, the J end lost 2 bases, and 8 bases lay between the germline ends. Germline CDR1 reads SNHLY; CDR2 reads FYNNEI.